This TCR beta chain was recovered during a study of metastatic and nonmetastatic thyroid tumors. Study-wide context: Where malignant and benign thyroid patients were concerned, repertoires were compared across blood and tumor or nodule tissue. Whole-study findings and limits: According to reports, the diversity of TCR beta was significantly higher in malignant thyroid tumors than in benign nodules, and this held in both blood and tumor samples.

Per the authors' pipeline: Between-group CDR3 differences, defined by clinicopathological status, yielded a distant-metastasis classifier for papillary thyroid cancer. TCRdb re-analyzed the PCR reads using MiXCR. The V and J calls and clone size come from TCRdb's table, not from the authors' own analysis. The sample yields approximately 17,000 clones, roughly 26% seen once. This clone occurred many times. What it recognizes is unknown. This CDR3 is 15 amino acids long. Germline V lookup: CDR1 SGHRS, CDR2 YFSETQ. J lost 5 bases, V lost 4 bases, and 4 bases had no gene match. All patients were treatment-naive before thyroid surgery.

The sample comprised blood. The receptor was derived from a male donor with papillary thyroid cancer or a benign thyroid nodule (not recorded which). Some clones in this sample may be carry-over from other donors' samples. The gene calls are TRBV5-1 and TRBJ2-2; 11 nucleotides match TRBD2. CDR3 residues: CASSISGGETGELFF. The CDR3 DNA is TGCGCCAGCAGCATTAGCGGGGGGGAGACCGGGGAGCTGTTTTTT.